This TCR beta chain was documented in a study of T cells expressing NK-cell markers. Study overall: Cells sorted as CD3+CD56+NKG2C+, CD3+CD56+NKG2C- and CD3+CD56-NKG2C+ T cells supplied the TCR beta repertoires. The study sequenced eight donors, seven HCMV-seropositive and one seronegative.

Libraries used 5'RACE template switching adding universal primer site and UMIs. TCRdb reworked the 5' RACE reads into one entry per CDR3 protein, no DNA. The sample's table shows about 460,000 distinct CDR3 sequences. This CDR3 is built from 16 residues. The V gene's germline CDR1 is SEHNR and CDR2 FQNEAQ (reference sequence). The sample was blood T cells: a sorted CD56 or NKG2C T cell subset, CD4+ or CD8+ T cells, or bulk PBMC T cells (not recorded which). The receptor was derived from a woman aged 45-60 years in good health. V and J are TRBV7-9 and TRBJ2-1; TCRdb gives TRBD2 as the D gene, but with no DNA this cannot be confirmed. The chain's CDR3 is CASSLHHRTMGDEQFF. Using reference TRBV7-9 and TRBJ2-1 for the parts outside the CDR3, the full variable domain is DTGVSQNPRHKITKRGQNVTFRCDPISEHNRLYWYRQTLGQGPEFLTYFQNEAQLEKSRLLSDRFSAERPKGSFSTLEIQRTEQGDSAMYLCASSLHHRTMGDEQFFGPGTRLTVL.